This T cell receptor beta chain was sequenced in a study of control samples from healthy donors and cancer patients. Trimming took off 1 base at V and 3 bases at J, with 16 bases between the two ends. The germline V gene has CDR1 SGHTA and CDR2 FQGNSA. The CDR3 has 17 residues. Clones were sequenced by immunoSEQ multiplex PCR, and TCRdb holds only the in-frame ones, with some missing. The sample yields some 120,000 clones, less than 95% seen once. The chain recombines TRBV7-2 with TRBJ1-5; no definite D call. The sequenced sample was blood. This TCR was recovered from a man aged 25-45 years in good health. Here the CDR3 DNA reads TGTGCCAGCAGCTTAGACAGTGAAAATTTTGACAATCAGCCCCAGCATTTT. Translation gives CASSLDSENFDNQPQHF. The full variable domain, in which reference TRBV7-2 and TRBJ1-5 provide the parts outside the CDR3, is GAGVSQSPSNKVTEKGKDVELRCDPISGHTALYWYRQSLGQGLEFLIYFQGNSAPDKSGLPSDRFSAERTGGSVSTLTIQRTQQEDSAVYLCASSLDSENFDNQPQHFGDGTRLSIL.